Listed below are T cell receptor beta chains from one sample, sequenced in a study of CD8+ T cells in alopecia areata. Repertoires were generated with immunoSEQ multiplex PCR, while TCRdb's copy carries only in-frame clones and drops some. This sample has approximately 170,000 clones, with around 56% found just once. The sequences come from CD4+ T cells sorted from blood, collected at week 4, from a patient treated with tofacitinib. These receptors all stem from a human donor with alopecia areata. The CDR3 runs from the conserved cysteine through the conserved F or W. Each record gives: V gene, J gene, D gene, clone size, CDR3 protein, CDR3 DNA. A D gene is named only where the DNA matches it firmly. Clone size, where shown, is once, few, many, or a class for clones that have expanded.

v_gene: TRBV15; j_gene: TRBJ2-1; d_gene: NA; abundance: few; CDR3aa: CATSWTFRAPRRFF; CDR3nt: TGTGCCACCAGTTGGACATTTCGAGCCCCAAGGAGGTTCTTC
v_gene: TRBV6-5; j_gene: TRBJ2-7; d_gene: NA; abundance: NA; CDR3aa: CASTRQPHYEQYF; CDR3nt: TGTGCCAGCACCAGACAGCCCCACTACGAGCAGTACTTC
v_gene: TRBV30; j_gene: TRBJ1-1; d_gene: NA; abundance: NA; CDR3aa: CAWRYTSSTEAFF; CDR3nt: TGTGCCTGGAGGTATACGTCCTCCACTGAAGCTTTCTTT
v_gene: TRBV9; j_gene: TRBJ1-2; d_gene: NA; abundance: NA; CDR3aa: CASSQGRGYTF; CDR3nt: TGTGCCAGCAGCCAGGGTCGTGGCTACACCTTC
v_gene: TRBV19; j_gene: TRBJ2-3; d_gene: NA; abundance: NA; CDR3aa: CARGSIGVDTQYF; CDR3nt: TGTGCCAGGGGATCCATCGGGGTTGATACGCAGTATTTT
v_gene: TRBV30; j_gene: TRBJ1-2; d_gene: NA; abundance: NA; CDR3aa: CAWSAGPRSGYTF; CDR3nt: TGTGCCTGGAGTGCGGGACCCCGTAGTGGCTACACCTTC
v_gene: TRBV29-1; j_gene: TRBJ2-7; d_gene: TRBD1; abundance: NA; CDR3aa: CSARTGVPPIEGQYF; CDR3nt: TGCAGCGCCAGGACAGGGGTTCCCCCGATAGAGGGGCAGTACTTC
v_gene: TRBV25-1; j_gene: TRBJ1-1; d_gene: NA; abundance: NA; CDR3aa: CASSESGIGWAFF; CDR3nt: TGTGCCAGCAGTGAATCAGGGATTGGGTGGGCTTTCTTT
v_gene: TRBV10-3; j_gene: TRBJ2-7; d_gene: NA; abundance: NA; CDR3aa: CAISESWEQYF; CDR3nt: TGTGCCATCAGTGAGTCTTGGGAGCAGTACTTC
v_gene: TRBV23-1; j_gene: TRBJ2-7; d_gene: TRBD2; abundance: NA; CDR3aa: CASSQSGSGRPPYEQYF; CDR3nt: TGCGCCAGCAGTCAATCAGGAAGCGGGAGGCCCCCCTACGAGCAGTACTTC
v_gene: TRBV30; j_gene: TRBJ2-5; d_gene: NA; abundance: once; CDR3aa: CAWIKTGFQETQYF; CDR3nt: TGTGCCTGGATCAAAACAGGTTTCCAAGAGACCCAGTACTTC